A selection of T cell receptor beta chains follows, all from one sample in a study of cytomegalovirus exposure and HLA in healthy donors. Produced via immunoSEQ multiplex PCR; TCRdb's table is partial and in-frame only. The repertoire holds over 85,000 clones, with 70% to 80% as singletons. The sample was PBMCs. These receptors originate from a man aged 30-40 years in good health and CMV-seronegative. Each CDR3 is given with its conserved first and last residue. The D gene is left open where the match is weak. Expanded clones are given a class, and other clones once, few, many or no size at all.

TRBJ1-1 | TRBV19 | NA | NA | TGTGCCAGTAGTATCGGGGGGCCCAACACTGAAGCTTTCTTT | CASSIGGPNTEAFF
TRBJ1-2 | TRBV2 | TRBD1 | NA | TGTGCCAGTTCCCAGGGACAGGGAACACGGGGCTACACCTTC | CASSQGQGTRGYTF
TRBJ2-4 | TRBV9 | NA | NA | TGTGCCAGCAGCGATCGGACAGAAAACATTCAGTACTTC | CASSDRTENIQYF
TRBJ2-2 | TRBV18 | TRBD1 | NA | TGTGCCAGCTCACGAGAGGGGGCAGCGAACACCGGGGAGCTGTTTTTT | CASSREGAANTGELFF
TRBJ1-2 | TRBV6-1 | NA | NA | TGTGCCAGCAGTGAATTTTGGCAGGAAATCTCTAACTATGGCTACACCTTC | CASSEFWQEISNYGYTF
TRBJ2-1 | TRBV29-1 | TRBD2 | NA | TGCAGCGTTGGGTTAGCGGGAGGGCTGGATGAGCAGTTCTTC | CSVGLAGGLDEQFF
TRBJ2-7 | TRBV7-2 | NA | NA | TGTGCCAGCAGCTTACAAGACACCAGCAGAGACTACGAGCAGTACTTC | CASSLQDTSRDYEQYF
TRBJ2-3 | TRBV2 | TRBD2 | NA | TGTGCCAGCAGTGAAATAAGGGCGGGAGGAGGTGATACGCAGTATTTT | CASSEIRAGGGDTQYF
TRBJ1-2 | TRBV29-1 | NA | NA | TGCAGCGTTGACAGGGGAGAACAGGGCTTCTATGGCTACACCTTC | CSVDRGEQGFYGYTF
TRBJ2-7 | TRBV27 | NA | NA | TGTGCCAGCAGTTCGGGCCCCGTGGGGCACGAGCAGTACTTC | CASSSGPVGHEQYF
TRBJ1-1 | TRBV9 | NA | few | TGTGCCAGCAGCGCCGGTATGAACACTGAAGCTTTCTTT | CASSAGMNTEAFF
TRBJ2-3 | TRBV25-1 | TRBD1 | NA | TGTGCCAGCACAGACAGGGGGCAAGATACGCAGTATTTT | CASTDRGQDTQYF
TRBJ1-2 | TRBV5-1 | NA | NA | TGCGCCAGCAGCTTGACACAGCGGAACTATGGCTACACCTTC | CASSLTQRNYGYTF
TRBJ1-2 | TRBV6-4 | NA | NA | TGTGCCAGCAGTGAATGGAGCGGGGCCTATGGCTACACCTTC | CASSEWSGAYGYTF
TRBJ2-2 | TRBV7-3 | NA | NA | TGTGCCAGCAGCCCCGGGAGCAACACCGGGGAGCTGTTTTTT | CASSPGSNTGELFF
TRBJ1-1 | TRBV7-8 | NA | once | TGTGCCAGCAGCTTAGGCTGGCGTGTGGAGGGGAACACTGAAGCTTTCTTT | CASSLGWRVEGNTEAFF
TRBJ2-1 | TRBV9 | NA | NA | TGTGCCAGCAGCGTAGCCATCGGGAGCCGGTCCTACAATGAGCAGTTCTTC | CASSVAIGSRSYNEQFF
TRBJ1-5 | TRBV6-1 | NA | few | TGTGCCAGCATAAGGTCCAGGAGCAATCAGCCCCAGCATTTT | CASIRSRSNQPQHF
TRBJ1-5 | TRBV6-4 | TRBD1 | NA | TGTGCCAGCAGTGAATTTGCAGGGACAGGTTCTCAGCCCCAGCATTTT | CASSEFAGTGSQPQHF
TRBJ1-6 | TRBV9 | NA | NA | TGTGCCAGCAGGGGGGACACGACCAATTCACCCCTCCACTTT | CASRGDTTNSPLHF
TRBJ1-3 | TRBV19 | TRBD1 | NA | TGTGCCAGTAGTCTGGGGACAGCCTCTGGAAACACCATATATTTT | CASSLGTASGNTIYF
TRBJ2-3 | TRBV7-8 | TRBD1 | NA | TGTGCCAGCAGCTTAGCGCAAGGACAGGGCCCAGATACGCAGTATTTT | CASSLAQGQGPDTQYF
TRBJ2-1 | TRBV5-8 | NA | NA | TGTGCCAGCAGCTTAGGGTTCGGGGTGGTTTCCTACAATGAGCAGTTCTTC | CASSLGFGVVSYNEQFF
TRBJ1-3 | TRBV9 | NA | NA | TGTGCCAGCAGCGTAGGCGGTTCGGGACAAGCTGGAAACACCATATATTTT | CASSVGGSGQAGNTIYF
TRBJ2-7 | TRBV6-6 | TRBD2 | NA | TGTGCCAGCAGGGTAGCGGGGGGGCTCTCGGTCGACGAGCAGTACTTC | CASRVAGGLSVDEQYF
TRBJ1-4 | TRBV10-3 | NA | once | TGTGCCATCAGGGGGGACATATCAACTAATGAAAAACTGTTTTTT | CAIRGDISTNEKLFF
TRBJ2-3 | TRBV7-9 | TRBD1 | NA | TGTGCCAGCAGCTACACGGGACAGAGATATTCAGATACGCAGTATTTT | CASSYTGQRYSDTQYF
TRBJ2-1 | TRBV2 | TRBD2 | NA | TGTGCCAGCAGGGGGACTAGCGGGAGTATTAGTGAGCAGTTCTTC | CASRGTSGSISEQFF
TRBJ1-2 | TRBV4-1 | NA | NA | TGCGCCAGCAGCCAAGATGGCGGGGGCGCAGGGGGCTACACCTTC | CASSQDGGGAGGYTF
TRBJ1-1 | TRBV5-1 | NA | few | TGCGCCAGCAGCTTGGACTCACGGAACACTGAAGCTTTCTTT | CASSLDSRNTEAFF
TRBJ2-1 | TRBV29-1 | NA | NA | TGCAGCGTTTTCATCCGGGTCGCTGAGCAGTTCTTC | CSVFIRVAEQFF
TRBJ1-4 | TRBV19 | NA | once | TGTGCCAGTAGTATAGCCCAGGGCCTTAATGAAAAACTGTTTTTT | CASSIAQGLNEKLFF
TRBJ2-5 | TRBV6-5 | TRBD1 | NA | TGTGCCAGCAGTCGGGACAGGGGAGCGGAGACCCAGTACTTC | CASSRDRGAETQYF
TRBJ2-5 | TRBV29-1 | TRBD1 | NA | TGCAGCGTTGGACCGGGACAGTTAAACCAAGAGACCCAGTACTTC | CSVGPGQLNQETQYF
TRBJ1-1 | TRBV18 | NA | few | TGTGCCAGCTCACTCACGGGCACTGAAGCTTTCTTT | CASSLTGTEAFF
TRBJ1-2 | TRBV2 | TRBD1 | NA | TGTGCCAGCAGTGCAGAGACAGGGAACTATGGCTACACCTTC | CASSAETGNYGYTF
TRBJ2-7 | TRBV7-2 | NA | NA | TGTGCCAGCAGCTCCCCCCCAGGAACCTACGAGCAGTACTTC | CASSSPPGTYEQYF
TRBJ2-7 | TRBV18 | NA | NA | TGTGCCAGCTCACCACCGGCACAGGGTAACGAGCAGTACTTC | CASSPPAQGNEQYF
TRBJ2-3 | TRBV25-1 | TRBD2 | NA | TGTGCCAGCAGGGGGGGAGCGGGAGGGCCGAATTTT | CASRGGAGGPNF
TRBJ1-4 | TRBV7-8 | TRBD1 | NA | TGTGCCAGCAGCTCACAGGGGATCGGTGAAAAACTGTTTTTT | CASSSQGIGEKLFF
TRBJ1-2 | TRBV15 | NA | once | TGTGCCACCAGCGAGAGACAGTACTATGGCTACACCTTC | CATSERQYYGYTF
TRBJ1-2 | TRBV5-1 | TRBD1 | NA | TGCGCCAGCAGCTGGAACACAGGGGACTATGGCTACACCTTC | CASSWNTGDYGYTF
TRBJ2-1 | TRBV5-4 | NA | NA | TGTGCCAGCAGCTTACCGAATCACAAGAGCGGATACAATGAGCAGTTCTTC | CASSLPNHKSGYNEQFF
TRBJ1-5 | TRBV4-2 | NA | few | TGTGCCAGCAGCCAAGTCGGGTATCAGCCCCAGCATTTT | CASSQVGYQPQHF
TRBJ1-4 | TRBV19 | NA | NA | TGTGCCAGTAGTATAGATCTGACAAACCCCCCTAATGAAAAACTGTTTTTT | CASSIDLTNPPNEKLFF
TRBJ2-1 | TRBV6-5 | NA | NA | TGTGCCAGCAGTTACTCTGGTGCAGGCTCCTACAATGAGCAGTTCTTC | CASSYSGAGSYNEQFF
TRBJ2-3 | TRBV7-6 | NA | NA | TGTGCCAGCAGCTTAGTGGGCGAGCAGTATTTT | CASSLVGEQYF
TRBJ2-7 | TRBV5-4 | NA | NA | TGTGCCAGCAGAGATTCTGGACTCTCAAACAACTACGAGCAGTACTTC | CASRDSGLSNNYEQYF
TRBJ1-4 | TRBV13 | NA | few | TGTGCCAGCAGCAGCGGAAGAGAAAAACTGTTTTTT | CASSSGREKLFF
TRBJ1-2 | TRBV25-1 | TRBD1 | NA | TGTGCCAGCAGTGAAGTTGACAGGGTCCGTGGCTACACCTTC | CASSEVDRVRGYTF
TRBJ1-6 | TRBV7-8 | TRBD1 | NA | TGTGCCAGCAGCAGACTTCCGGGACAGTATAATTCACCCCTCCACTTT | CASSRLPGQYNSPLHF
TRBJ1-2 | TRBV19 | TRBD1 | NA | TGTGCCAGTAGTATTGGGACAGAGGGCCATGGCTACACCTTC | CASSIGTEGHGYTF
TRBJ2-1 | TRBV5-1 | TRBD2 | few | TGCGCCAGCAGCTTGGAGCGTCTAGCGGCTAACAATGAGCAGTTCTTC | CASSLERLAANNEQFF
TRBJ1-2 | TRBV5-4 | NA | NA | TGTGCCAGCAGCTCGAACACAGGTGGCTACACCTTC | CASSSNTGGYTF
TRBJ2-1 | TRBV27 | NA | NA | TGTGCCAGCAGATACCGCAGGCGCTATGAGCAGTTCTTC | CASRYRRRYEQFF
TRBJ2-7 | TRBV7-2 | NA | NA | TGTGCCAGCAGCTTAGAGTTCGGTTACCAGCAGTACTTC | CASSLEFGYQQYF
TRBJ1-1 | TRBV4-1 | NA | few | TGCGCCAGCAGCCAAGACCAGGCGTTGAACACTGAAGCTTTCTTT | CASSQDQALNTEAFF